The clone carrying this T cell receptor beta chain was observed once. This sample was taken from a study of CD8 T cells in Susac syndrome. With random hexamers, reverse transcription was performed on about 0.45 to 1 ug of RNA. TCRdb analysed the immunoSEQ multiplex PCR reads with MiXCR anew, one entry per CDR3 protein. The profile shows 300,000 to 350,000 distinct CDR3 sequences, roughly nine tenths of them singletons. J gave up 7 bases and V 8 bases, and 11 bases lay outside the gene matches. The CDR3 totals 13 residues. CDR1 is SQVTM, CDR2 ANQGSEA, per germline. The sequenced material came from CD4+ T cells from PBMCs. This sequence joins TRBV29-1 and TRBJ1-1, with 9 bases fitting TRBD1. The receptor was derived from a human donor with multiple sclerosis. CDR3 loop: CSTTPGQGYEAFF. DNA for the CDR3: TGCAGCACCACGCCGGGACAGGGATATGAAGCTTTCTTT.